Sequencing of this T cell receptor (beta chain) was carried out in a study of blood T cells in healthy people across ages. Whole-study findings and limits: Roughly linearly, TCR beta diversity per million T cells fell as age increased.

Isolating PBMCs gave at least 6 million of these cells per sample. Total RNA amounts of at least 5 micrograms were extracted per sample. This CDR3 contains 14 residues. The V end was cut by 4 bases, the J end by 4 bases, with 13 bases between. The germline CDR1 and CDR2 sequences are SGHRS and YFSETQ. Using a J-beta primer mix together with a sample-barcoded 5' primer, a second PCR was run for about 6 to 12 cycles. TCRdb processed the 5' RACE reads anew with MiXCR; each CDR3 protein has one entry. The table has more than 800,000 distinct CDR3 sequences, 40% to 55% seen once; the top ten hold 15% to 20%. Of note for this clonotype: Its antigen is undetermined.

The receptor was isolated from a woman in her sixties in good health. The chain is built from TRBV5-1 and TRBJ2-3; D call uncertain. The sequenced sample was blood. For the CDR3, the DNA is TGCGCCAGCAGCAACGCCTGGCGAGCAGATACGCAGTATTTT. It yields the protein CASSNAWRADTQYF.